Sequencing of this TCR beta chain was carried out in a study of early T cells in non-severe SARS-CoV-2 infection. V lost 7 bases to trimming and J lost 2 bases, with 12 bases between them. CDR1 MNHEY and CDR2 SVGEGT come from the germline V gene. This CDR3 region has 13 residues. At least ten counts were recorded for this clonotype. TCRdb fed the 5' RACE reads into MiXCR, producing one record per CDR3 protein. The top ten hold approximately 15% of the sample, which has 50,000 to 65,000 distinct CDR3 sequences, over 20% seen once. This rearrangement joins TRBV6-2 or TRBV6-3 to TRBJ2-7, with TRBD1 as a possible D gene (5 bases). The TCR originated in an adult who was a healthcare worker with PCR-confirmed SARS-CoV-2 infection or an uninfected control (not recorded which). Sample: whole blood, taken at baseline. The CDR3 spells CASTYRGTYEQYF. CDR3 DNA: TGTGCCAGCACCTATAGGGGAACCTACGAGCAGTACTTC.